Shown below are 4 T cell receptor beta chains from a single sample sequenced in a study of tumor-infiltrating lymphocytes in localized non-small cell lung cancer. Using immunoSEQ multiplex PCR, the repertoire was profiled, and TCRdb retains in-frame clones only, with some absent. Among more than 9,500 clones listed, about 82% were seen once. The material sequenced was uninvolved lung tissue not adjacent to the tumor. All receptors come from a human donor with non-small cell lung cancer.

The CDR3: CASSQAIPETQYF. The CDR3 nucleotides are TGCGCCAGCAGCCAAGCTATTCCTGAGACCCAGTACTTC. The rearrangement joins TRBV4-1 to TRBJ2-5; D gene unclear. The germline gives CDR1 MGHRA, CDR2 YSYEKL. CDR3 length equals 13 residues. Trimming cost V 1 base and J 5 bases, with 8 bases left between them.

CDR3: CASSLLAGGPTDTQYF. In nucleotides, the CDR3 is TGTGCCAGCAGCCTGCTAGCGGGGGGGCCCACAGATACGCAGTATTTT. The genes are TRBV9 and TRBJ2-3, with 12 bases that match TRBD2. J was trimmed by 2 bases and V by 4 bases; bases with no gene match: 5. Per germline, CDR1 SGDLS and CDR2 YYNGEE. The CDR3 runs 16 residues.

The chain employs TRBV7-2 and TRBJ2-1; D ambiguous. Trimming shortened V by 4 bases and J by 9 bases, and 7 bases separated the two germline ends. This CDR3 spans 11 amino acids. The germline V gene encodes CDR1 SGHTA and CDR2 FQGNSA. DNA of the CDR3: TGTGCCAGCAGCTCTGGTAGTGAGCAGTTCTTC. It codes for CASSSGSEQFF.

The rearrangement uses TRBV12-5 and TRBJ2-5, with TRBD1 identical over 8 bases. Germline V gene sequence: CDR1 LGHNT, CDR2 FRNRAP. Trimming cost V 4 bases and J 5 bases; bases outside gene matches: 9. This CDR3 comprises 15 residues. CDR3 coding DNA: TGTGCTAGTGGTTCCCCCGGACAGGGCTATGAGACCCAGTACTTC. This sequence encodes CASGSPGQGYETQYF.